The clone carrying this TCR beta chain showed up many times. This entry is derived from a study of neurological immune-mediated disorders. TCRdb re-called the 5' RACE reads with MiXCR, one entry per CDR3 protein. The sample holds 81,000 or so distinct CDR3 sequences, approximately 5% seen once. This CDR3 comprises 14 residues. Germline CDR1 is DFQATT and CDR2 is SNEGSKA (reference sequence). The V end lost 1 base, the J end lost 5 bases, and 12 bases lay between the germline ends. The J gene is TRBJ2-1, the V gene TRBV20-1; D is undetermined. Sequenced input: PBMCs. This receptor was obtained from a woman aged 30 to 39 with multiple sclerosis. CDR3 bases: TGCAGTGCTAGAGCAGGCAGCCGACACAATGAGCAGTTCTTC. Protein product: CSARAGSRHNEQFF.